Given below is one T cell receptor (beta chain) in context. Its target is not known. V shed 3 bases, J shed 5 bases, and the junction held 2 bases outside the gene matches. CDR3 size: 15 residues. Germline-derived CDR1 and CDR2 are SGHTA and FQGNSA. Repertoires were generated with immunoSEQ multiplex PCR, while TCRdb's copy carries only in-frame clones and drops some. The table lists 150,000 to 180,000 clones, 94% of them singletons. This sample stems from a study of OX40 agonist ivuxolimab in advanced cancers. About the research overall: Three dose-escalation patients had partial responses: one with hepatocellular carcinoma and two with cutaneous melanoma.

Overall study findings and caveats: Clones of CD4+ and CD8+ blood T cells grew by week 6 at doses of 0.1 to 3.0 mg/kg. More expanded clones were found, on average, in CD8+ than in CD4+ T cells.

This clonotype originated in an adult with an advanced solid tumor such as melanoma, head and neck, liver or kidney cancer. The input for sequencing was CD4+ or CD8+ T cells sorted from blood, taken in a trial of the OX40 agonist ivuxolimab. The chain joins TRBV7-2 to TRBJ2-1; 12 nucleotides match TRBD2. Here the CDR3 reads CASSFTSGGNNEQFF. CDR3 sequence (DNA): TGTGCCAGCAGCTTTACTAGCGGGGGGAACAATGAGCAGTTCTTC.